This TCR beta chain stems from a study of T cells in localized non-small cell lung cancer. J lost 10 bases, V lost 9 bases, and 10 bases had no gene match. The germline V gene encodes CDR1 MDHEN and CDR2 SYDVKM. The CDR3 spans 13 residues. As concerns this clone: The target antigen is unknown.

Findings and limits, study-wide: Without multi-region sequencing, intratumor heterogeneity could not be excluded. Exceeding tumor, uninvolved adjacent lung had the highest T cell clonality. In adjacent lung appeared a median about 58 of the top 100 tumor clones. There was an association of higher blood T cell density with longer overall survival.

Here immunoSEQ multiplex PCR was the method, and the copy in TCRdb shows in-frame clones only, minus some. The repertoire holds around 130,000 clones, with more than 80% as singletons. The chain joins TRBV28 to TRBJ2-1, with 9 bases matching TRBD1. The sequences come from peripheral blood, collected before any cancer treatment. This TCR was recovered from a female donor at least 60 years old with stage I lung adenocarcinoma. CDR3 residues: CASNRDRVGEQFF. The CDR3 coding sequence is TGTGCCAGTAACCGGGACAGGGTCGGGGAGCAGTTCTTC. Looking up the rest from reference TRBV28 and TRBJ2-1 gives the full variable domain: DVKVTQSSRYLVKRTGEKVFLECVQDMDHENMFWYRQDPGLGLRLIYFSYDVKMKEKGDIPEGYSVSREKKERFSLILESASTNQTSMYLCASNRDRVGEQFFGPGTRLTVL.